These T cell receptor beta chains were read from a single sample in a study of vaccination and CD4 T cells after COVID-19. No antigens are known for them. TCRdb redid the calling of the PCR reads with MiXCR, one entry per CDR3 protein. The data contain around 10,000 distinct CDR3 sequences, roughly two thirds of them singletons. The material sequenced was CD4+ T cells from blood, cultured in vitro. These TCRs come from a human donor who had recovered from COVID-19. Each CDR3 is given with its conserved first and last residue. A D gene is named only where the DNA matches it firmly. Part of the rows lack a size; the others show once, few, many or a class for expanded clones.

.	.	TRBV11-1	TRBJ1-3	CASSLYLGDGNTIYF	TGTGCCAGCAGCTTATATCTGGGAGATGGAAACACCATATATTTT
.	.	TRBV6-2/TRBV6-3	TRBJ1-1	CASSPYITDTEAFF	TGTGCCAGCAGTCCCTATATTACGGACACTGAAGCTTTCTTT
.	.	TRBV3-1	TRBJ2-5	CASSQQDTETQYF	TGTGCCAGCAGCCAACAGGACACGGAGACCCAGTACTTC
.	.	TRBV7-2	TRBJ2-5	CASSLRSGQETQYF	TGTGCCAGCAGCTTACGTAGCGGACAAGAGACCCAGTACTTC
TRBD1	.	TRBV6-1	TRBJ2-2	CASGAQRDRSGSGELFF	TGTGCCAGCGGAGCTCAACGGGACAGGAGCGGGTCCGGGGAGCTGTTTTTT
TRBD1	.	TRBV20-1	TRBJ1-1	CSGSQGANTEAFF	TGCAGTGGCAGCCAGGGGGCGAACACTGAAGCTTTCTTT
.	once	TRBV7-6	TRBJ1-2	CASSLSAADNYGYTF	TGTGCCAGCAGCTTAAGTGCGGCGGACAACTATGGCTACACCTTC
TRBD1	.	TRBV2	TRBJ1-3	CASVLRQGTGNTIYF	TGTGCCAGCGTTCTTCGACAGGGGACTGGAAACACCATATATTTT
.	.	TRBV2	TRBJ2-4	CASRIDRKLAKNIQYF	TGTGCCAGCAGAATAGACAGGAAACTAGCCAAAAACATTCAGTACTTC
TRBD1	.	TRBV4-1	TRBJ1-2	CASSQGDRRYGYTF	TGCGCCAGCAGCCAGGGGGACAGGCGCTATGGCTACACCTTC
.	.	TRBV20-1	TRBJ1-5	CSATGTGNQPQHF	TGCAGTGCTACCGGGACGGGCAATCAGCCCCAGCATTTT
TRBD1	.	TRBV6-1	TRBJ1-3	CASSVTRDSGNTIYF	TGTGCCAGCAGTGTGACCCGGGACAGTGGAAACACCATATATTTT
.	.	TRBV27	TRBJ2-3	CASSFRRGGGTDTQYF	TGTGCCAGCAGTTTCCGGCGGGGCGGGGGCACAGATACGCAGTATTTT
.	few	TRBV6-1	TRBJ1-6	CASVQGDNSPLHF	TGTGCCAGCGTACAGGGTGATAATTCACCCCTCCACTTT
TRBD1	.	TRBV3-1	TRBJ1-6	CASSQDRGSPLHF	TGTGCCAGCAGCCAAGACAGGGGGTCACCCCTCCACTTT
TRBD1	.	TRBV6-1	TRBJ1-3	CASRRDGTGAGNTIYF	TGTGCCAGCAGACGGGATGGGACAGGGGCTGGAAACACCATATATTTT
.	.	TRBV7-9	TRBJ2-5	CASSPSGASQYF	TGTGCCAGCAGCCCGTCCGGGGCGTCCCAGTACTTC
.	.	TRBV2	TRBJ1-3	CASSDGRGAGNTIYF	TGTGCCAGCAGTGACGGCAGGGGAGCAGGAAACACCATATATTTT
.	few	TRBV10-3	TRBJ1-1	CAISGSREFTEAFF	TGTGCCATCAGTGGTAGCCGCGAGTTCACTGAAGCTTTCTTT
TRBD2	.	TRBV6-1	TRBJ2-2	CASSATSGGHTGELFF	TGTGCCAGCAGTGCGACTAGCGGGGGCCACACCGGGGAGCTGTTTTTT
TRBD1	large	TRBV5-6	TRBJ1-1	CASSFRDRGLTEAFF	TGTGCCAGCAGCTTTCGGGACAGGGGGCTCACTGAAGCTTTCTTT
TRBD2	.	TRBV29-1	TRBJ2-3	CSGRTSRPDTQYF	TGCAGCGGAAGGACTAGCCGGCCAGATACGCAGTATTTT
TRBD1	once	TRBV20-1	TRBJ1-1	CSALPGTGGMNTEAFF	TGCAGTGCTCTTCCCGGGACAGGGGGGATGAACACTGAAGCTTTCTTT
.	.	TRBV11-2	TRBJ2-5	CASSLTGPWETQYF	TGTGCCAGCAGCTTAACAGGCCCCTGGGAGACCCAGTACTTC
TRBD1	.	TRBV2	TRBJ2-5	CASRQGVRETQYF	TGTGCCAGCCGACAGGGAGTTAGAGAGACCCAGTACTTC
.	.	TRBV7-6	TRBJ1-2	CASSLWAEGEGSKNYGYTF	TGTGCCAGCAGCTTATGGGCTGAAGGGGAGGGGAGTAAGAACTATGGCTACACCTTC
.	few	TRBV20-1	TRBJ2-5	CSARVVQETQYF	TGCAGTGCTAGAGTTGTCCAAGAGACCCAGTACTTC
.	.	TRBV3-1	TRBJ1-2	CASSQDVRCTF	TGTGCCAGCAGCCAAGACGTTAGGTGCACCTTC
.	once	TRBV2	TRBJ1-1	CVSSEGVFTEAFF	TGTGTCAGCAGTGAGGGCGTGTTCACTGAAGCTTTCTTT
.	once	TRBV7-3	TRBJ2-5	CASSLTGSGGLETQYF	TGTGCCAGCAGCTTAACTGGTTCGGGGGGCCTGGAGACCCAGTACTTC
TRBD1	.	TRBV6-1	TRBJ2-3	CASCKGTGRITDTQYF	TGTGCCAGCTGTAAAGGGACAGGAAGAATCACAGATACGCAGTATTTT
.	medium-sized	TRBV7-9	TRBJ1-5	CASSLATADQPQHF	TGTGCCAGCAGCTTAGCTACCGCAGATCAGCCCCAGCATTTT
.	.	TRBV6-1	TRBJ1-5	CATTTGVGNQPQHF	TGTGCCACCACAACGGGGGTAGGCAATCAGCCCCAGCATTTT
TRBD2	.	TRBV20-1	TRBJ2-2	CSARLAGVVTGELFF	TGCAGTGCGAGACTAGCGGGAGTGGTTACCGGGGAGCTGTTTTTT
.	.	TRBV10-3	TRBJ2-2	CAIRSDSGELFF	TGTGCCATTAGATCTGATTCCGGGGAGCTGTTTTTT
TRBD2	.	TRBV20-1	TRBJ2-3	CSARPAVAGTDTQYF	TGCAGTGCTAGGCCGGCGGTAGCGGGAACAGATACGCAGTATTTT
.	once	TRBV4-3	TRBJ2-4	CASSQEVGRKNIQYF	TGCGCCAGCAGCCAAGAGGTCGGCCGGAAAAACATTCAGTACTTC
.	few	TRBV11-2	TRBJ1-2	CASSFGGGTYGYTF	TGTGCCAGCAGCTTTGGCGGAGGAACCTATGGCTACACCTTC
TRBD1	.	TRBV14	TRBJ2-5	CASSQVQGKETQYF	TGTGCCAGCAGCCAAGTACAGGGGAAAGAGACCCAGTACTTC
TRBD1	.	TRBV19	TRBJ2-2	CASIGPGQGLTGELFF	TGTGCCAGTATTGGTCCGGGACAGGGATTGACCGGGGAGCTGTTTTTT
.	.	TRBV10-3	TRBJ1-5	CAISESNVGQPQHF	TGTGCCATCAGTGAGTCGAACGTGGGTCAGCCCCAGCATTTT
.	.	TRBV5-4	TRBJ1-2	CASSANYGYTF	TGTGCCAGCAGCGCAAACTATGGCTACACCTTC
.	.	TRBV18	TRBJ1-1	CASSGQQGGNTEAFF	TGTGCCAGCTCAGGACAACAGGGTGGGAACACTGAAGCTTTCTTT
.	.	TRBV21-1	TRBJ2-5	CASSPHTTSVQETQYF	TGTGCCAGCAGCCCTCATACGACTAGCGTTCAAGAGACCCAGTACTTC
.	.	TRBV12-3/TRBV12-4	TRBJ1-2	CASSLHSYGYTF	TGTGCCAGCAGCCTCCACAGCTATGGCTACACCTTC
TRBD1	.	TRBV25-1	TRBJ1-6	CASSEPGQGHSPLHF	TGTGCCAGCAGTGAACCCGGACAGGGACATTCACCCCTCCACTTT
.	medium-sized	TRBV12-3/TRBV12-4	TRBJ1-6	CASSLASGLGNSPLHF	TGTGCCAGCAGTTTAGCCTCAGGGCTTGGTAATTCACCCCTCCACTTT